The next 22 T cell receptor beta chains were all read from a single sample in a study of shared T cell receptors in the human thymus. TCRdb keeps only in-frame clones here, not all; method: immunoSEQ multiplex PCR. The sample has 500,000 to 550,000 clones; 75% to 85% are singletons. The same data also went into a second study, on human thymus T cells.

The source material was thymocytes. Every receptor here comes from a boy younger than two with a congenital heart defect.

Concerning this clone itself: The same CDR3 arises from other DNA sequences in this sample as well. This CDR3 reads CASSVADRGSYEQYF. In DNA form, the CDR3 reads TGTGCCAGCAGCGTAGCGGACAGGGGCTCCTACGAGCAGTACTTC. V and J are TRBV9 and TRBJ2-7, with TRBD1 matching over 9 bases. CDR1 and CDR2 (germline): SGDLS, YYNGEE. V lost 0 bases, J lost 0 bases, and 1 base stayed unmatched. This CDR3 spans 15 amino acids.

V usage is TRBV27 and J usage is TRBJ2-1; 12 positions match TRBD2. CDR3 size: 17 residues. The germline CDR1 and CDR2 sequences are MNHEY and SMNVEV (reference sequence). The V and J ends lost 4 bases and 9 bases, in that order; junction bases with no gene match: 13. The CDR3 loop is CASSSPSGLAGIFEQFF. The CDR3 region has the DNA TGTGCCAGCAGTTCCCCCTCCGGACTAGCGGGAATATTTGAGCAGTTCTTC.

This clone was recorded a few times. The chain employs TRBV25-1 and TRBJ2-1; TRBD2 agrees at 9 bases. CDR3 size: 16 residues. Germline CDR1 MGHDK, CDR2 SYGVNS. V trimming: 0 bases; J trimming: 2 bases; junction bases outside the gene matches: 2. The CDR3 here is CASSEYPSGTYNEQFF. In DNA, the CDR3 is TGTGCCAGCAGTGAATATCCTAGCGGGACCTACAATGAGCAGTTCTTC.

This clone showed up just a few times. The chain links TRBV14 to TRBJ1-2; TRBD1 might be the D (6 bases). This CDR3 has 13 amino acids. Germline V gene data show CDR1 as SGHDN and CDR2 as FVKESK. The V end was cut by 0 bases, the J end by 6 bases, with 8 bases between. As DNA, the CDR3 is TGTGCCAGCAGCCAAGAGGGGGCGCATGGCTACACCTTC. Protein: CASSQEGAHGYTF. The full variable domain, rest sourced from reference TRBV14 and TRBJ1-2, is EAGVTQFPSHSVIEKGQTVTLRCDPISGHDNLYWYRRVMGKEIKFLLHFVKESKQDESGMPNNRFLAERTGGTYSTLKVQPAELEDSGVYFCASSQEGAHGYTFGSGTRLTVV.

V usage is TRBV2 and J usage is TRBJ2-7; possibly TRBD2 for D (5 bases). V was cut by 1 base and J by 9 bases, with 7 bases left in between. The germline gives CDR1 SNHLY, CDR2 FYNNEI. The CDR3 extends over 11 amino acids. The CDR3 DNA reads as TGTGCCAGCAGTGAAGGCGCGGGGCAGTACTTC. It encodes CASSEGAGQYF. Based on the CDR3 plus reference TRBV2 and TRBJ2-7, the full variable domain is EPEVTQTPSHQVTQMGQEVILRCVPISNHLYFYWYRQILGQKVEFLVSFYNNEISEKSEIFDDQFSVERPDGSNFTLKIRSTKLEDSAMYFCASSEGAGQYFGPGTRLTVT.

In its sample, this clone was seen a few times. The chain is built from TRBV4-1 and TRBJ2-7; TRBD1 agrees at 7 bases. This CDR3 is 14 amino acids long. Germline V gene data show CDR1 as MGHRA and CDR2 as YSYEKL. The V and J ends lost 0 bases and 5 bases, in that order; junction bases with no gene match: 4. The chain's CDR3 is CASSQDGTADEQYF. Here the CDR3 DNA reads TGCGCCAGCAGCCAAGACGGGACAGCGGACGAGCAGTACTTC.

The CDR3 loop reads CASSLFPGSYEQYF. CDR3 DNA sequence: TGTGCCAGCAGCTTATTCCCGGGGTCCTACGAGCAGTACTTC. The rearrangement joins TRBV5-5 to TRBJ2-7; the D gene is possibly TRBD2 (5 bases). CDR3 length: 14 residues. The germline gives CDR1 SGHKS, CDR2 YYEKEE (reference sequence). Deletions cut 2 bases from V and 1 base from J, with 10 bases between. Based on the CDR3 plus reference TRBV5-5 and TRBJ2-7, the full variable domain is DAGVTQSPTHLIKTRGQQVTLRCSPISGHKSVSWYQQVLGQGPQFIFQYYEKEERGRGNFPDRFSARQFPNYSSELNVNALLLGDSALYLCASSLFPGSYEQYFGPGTRLTVT.

With regard to this clone: The junction does not match germline at one end; this may be a read error. V usage is TRBV5-1 and J usage is TRBJ1-2; TRBD1 aligns across 7 bases. The CDR3 is 12 residues long. CDR1 and CDR2 (germline): SGHRS, YFSETQ. In DNA, the CDR3 is TGCGCCAGCAGCGGGACAGATTATGGCTACCCCTTC. Its protein is CASSGTDYGYPF.

The rearrangement joins TRBV11-2 to TRBJ2-7, with D maybe TRBD1 (6 bases). The CDR3 runs 16 residues. Germline assignment: CDR1 SGHAT and CDR2 FQNNGV. Trimming removed 0 bases from V and 7 bases from J, with 19 bases in between. The CDR3: CASSLDWGPLFREQYF. The CDR3 DNA follows: TGTGCCAGCAGCTTAGACTGGGGGCCCCTCTTTAGGGAGCAGTACTTC.

The genes are TRBV7-2 and TRBJ2-5; 8 positions agree with TRBD2. CDR3 length equals 16 residues. V was pared by 5 bases and J by 3 bases, with 11 bases of the junction left unmatched. Germline loops: CDR1 SGHTA, CDR2 FQGNSA. The DNA for the CDR3 is TGTGCCAGCAGCGGGCCCGGGACTAGGGGGAAAGAGACCCAGTACTTC. Amino acids: CASSGPGTRGKETQYF.

This chain uses TRBV6-5 with TRBJ2-1; 13 nucleotides match TRBD2. V shed 6 bases and J 4 bases; nucleotides not matched to a gene: 0. This CDR3 has 14 residues. The germline CDR1 and CDR2 sequences are MNHEY and SVGAGI. The CDR3 region is CASRGLAGYNEQFF. The CDR3 DNA reads as TGTGCCAGCAGGGGACTAGCGGGATACAATGAGCAGTTCTTC.

The rearrangement joins TRBV2 to TRBJ1-5; D remains unclear. The germline CDR1 and CDR2 sequences are SNHLY and FYNNEI. Trimming stripped 6 bases from V and 6 bases from J, with 15 bases between. The CDR3 spans 14 residues. The CDR3 DNA sequence: TGTGCCAGCAGAAGAGATGTCTCTGGTCAGCCCCAGCATTTT. Its protein is CASRRDVSGQPQHF.

The chain couples TRBV18 to TRBJ2-2, with 7 bases aligning to TRBD2. V dropped 4 bases and J dropped 6; count of bases not matched to a gene: 5. Per germline, CDR1 KGHSH and CDR2 LQKENI. There are 14 residues in the CDR3. In DNA, the CDR3 is TGTGCCAGCTCACGTACCCGGGGGGCCGGGGAGCTGTTTTTT. Translation gives CASSRTRGAGELFF. Based on the CDR3 plus reference TRBV18 and TRBJ2-2, the full variable domain is NAGVMQNPRHLVRRRGQEARLRCSPMKGHSHVYWYRQLPEEGLKFMVYLQKENIIDESGMPKERFSAEFPKEGPSILRIQQVVRGDSAAYFCASSRTRGAGELFFGEGSRLTVL.

The rearrangement uses TRBV9 and TRBJ2-1; the match to TRBD2 covers 9 bases. Germline CDR1 reads SGDLS; CDR2 reads YYNGEE. The CDR3 sequence is 16 residues long. The J segment lost 4 bases and the V segment lost 4 bases, leaving 9 bases of the junction unmatched. The CDR3 is CASSPLETSGYNEQFF. The CDR3 DNA follows: TGTGCCAGCAGCCCACTAGAGACTAGCGGATACAATGAGCAGTTCTTC.

In this sample, this clone turned up a few times. The V call is TRBV10-3, the J call TRBJ2-1, with 9 nucleotides matching TRBD2. The CDR3 is 15 residues long. Per germline, CDR1 ENHRY and CDR2 SYGVKD. With 6 bases clipped from V and 8 bases from J, the junction kept 11 bases outside the gene matches. The CDR3 bases are TGTGCCATCAGCGCCGTAGCGGGAGAGAGAGATGAGCAGTTCTTC. Its protein is CAISAVAGERDEQFF.

In nucleotides, the CDR3 is TGTGCCAGCAGCCCGACCGTGCGCGGGAGGGGAGAGACCCAGTACTTC. The encoded protein is CASSPTVRGRGETQYF. This chain joins TRBV11-3 and TRBJ2-5; 9 bases are a match to TRBD2. In germline, CDR1 is SGHNT, CDR2 YENEEA. This CDR3 comprises 16 residues. J lost 4 bases, V lost 5 bases, and 11 bases had no gene match.

This clone was found once. The V and J genes are TRBV18 and TRBJ1-2, with D possibly TRBD1 on 6 matching bases. Between the trimmed V and J ends, which lost 6 bases and 2 bases, there was a span of 16 bases. Germline assignment: CDR1 KGHSH and CDR2 LQKENI. This CDR3 comprises 15 residues. CDR3 residues: CASSVDRTQNYGYTF. CDR3 sequence (DNA): TGTGCCAGCTCTGTAGACAGGACTCAGAACTATGGCTACACCTTC.

This clone showed up just a few times. This rearrangement joins TRBV7-2 to TRBJ2-1; TRBD2 matches 14 bases. CDR3 length: 17 amino acids. V was pared by 5 bases and J by 9 bases, with 12 bases of the junction left unmatched. CDR1 is SGHTA and CDR2 is FQGNSA in the germline V gene. The CDR3 nucleotides are TGTGCCAGCAGCAACCTCACCCAGGGACTAGCGGGAGCTGAGCAGTTCTTC. Protein sequence: CASSNLTQGLAGAEQFF.

V and J are TRBV7-9 and TRBJ1-4; D gene unclear. Between the trimmed V and J ends, which lost 1 base and 7 bases, there was a span of 10 bases. This CDR3 is built from 14 residues. From germline, CDR1 is SEHNR and CDR2 FQNEAQ (reference sequence). CDR3: CASSLVPGCEKLFF. CDR3 bases: TGTGCCAGCAGCTTAGTTCCGGGGTGTGAAAAACTGTTTTTT.

The J gene is TRBJ1-4, the V gene TRBV6-1; D might be TRBD1 (5 bases). This CDR3 is built from 14 residues. Germline CDR1 MNHNS, CDR2 SASEGT. The germline V and J ends were trimmed by 6 bases and 2 bases, with 10 bases remaining between them. The chain's CDR3 is CASRRRATNEKLFF. DNA for the CDR3: TGTGCCAGCAGGCGCAGGGCCACTAATGAAAAACTGTTTTTT.

The CDR3 reads CATSSPGEANYGYTF. The CDR3 bases are TGTGCCACCAGCAGCCCCGGGGAAGCTAACTATGGCTACACCTTC. The V gene is TRBV15, the J gene TRBJ1-2; D remains unclear. V dropped 3 bases and J dropped 0 bases, with 11 bases sitting between them. The germline CDR1 and CDR2 sequences are LNHNV and YYDKDF (reference sequence). CDR3 length: 15 amino acids. The full variable domain, rest sourced from reference TRBV15 and TRBJ1-2, is DAMVIQNPRYQVTQFGKPVTLSCSQTLNHNVMYWYQQKSSQAPKLLFHYYDKDFNNEADTPDNFQSRRPNTSFCFLDIRSPGLGDTAMYLCATSSPGEANYGYTFGSGTRLTVV.

This clone has a single count. V gene TRBV27 combines with J gene TRBJ2-3; D might be TRBD2 (7 bases). V dropped 2 bases and J dropped 4 bases, with 10 bases sitting between them. The CDR3 runs 14 residues. The germline V gene has CDR1 MNHEY and CDR2 SMNVEV (reference sequence). The CDR3 here is CASSLRGASDTQYF. CDR3 coding DNA: TGTGCCAGCAGTTTACGGGGGGCCTCAGATACGCAGTATTTT.